This is a list of T cell receptor beta chains from one sample in a study of cytomegalovirus exposure and HLA in healthy donors. Repertoires were generated with immunoSEQ multiplex PCR, while TCRdb's copy carries only in-frame clones and drops some. Of fewer than 120,000 clones listed, 70% to 90% were seen once; the top ten hold about 1.8%. The source material was PBMCs. These receptors were taken from a man aged 40-49 years in good health and CMV-seronegative. The CDR3 runs from the conserved cysteine through the conserved F or W. Fields, in order: V gene, CDR3 length, J gene, CDR3 protein.

v_gene: TRBV2; len: 14; j_gene: TRBJ1-1; CDR3aa: CASRGTGGNTEAFF
v_gene: TRBV5-4; len: 15; j_gene: TRBJ1-5; CDR3aa: CASTFITGSYQPQHF
v_gene: TRBV6-1; len: 14; j_gene: TRBJ1-5; CDR3aa: CASSVRAANQPQHF
v_gene: TRBV7-2; len: 15; j_gene: TRBJ1-2; CDR3aa: CAGSLGRLSSYGYTF
v_gene: TRBV15; len: 21; j_gene: TRBJ1-5; CDR3aa: CATSRDNWGQGRSSSNQPQHF
v_gene: TRBV5-1; len: 16; j_gene: TRBJ2-3; CDR3aa: CASSLQARPSTDTQYF
v_gene: TRBV30; len: 14; j_gene: TRBJ2-7; CDR3aa: CAWETGTGPYEQYF
v_gene: TRBV5-1; len: 15; j_gene: TRBJ1-3; CDR3aa: CASSLDQGAGNTIYF
v_gene: TRBV5-8; len: 17; j_gene: TRBJ2-7; CDR3aa: CASSLGGRGSLSYEQYF
v_gene: TRBV28; len: 13; j_gene: TRBJ2-2; CDR3aa: CASSLGGAGELFF
v_gene: TRBV29-1; len: 10; j_gene: TRBJ1-1; CDR3aa: CSVVGGEAFF
v_gene: TRBV14; len: 15; j_gene: TRBJ2-2; CDR3aa: CASSQQGLRGGELFF
v_gene: TRBV5-1; len: 16; j_gene: TRBJ2-7; CDR3aa: CASSFGLAGGPVEQYF
v_gene: TRBV6-1; len: 15; j_gene: TRBJ1-2; CDR3aa: CASIRGTGTYYGYTF
v_gene: TRBV4-2; len: 11; j_gene: TRBJ2-1; CDR3aa: CASGGADEQFF
v_gene: TRBV28; len: 17; j_gene: TRBJ2-7; CDR3aa: CASSRPRTSGPVYEQYF
v_gene: TRBV7-2; len: 14; j_gene: TRBJ2-5; CDR3aa: CASSLVTGGETQYF
v_gene: TRBV2; len: 15; j_gene: TRBJ1-2; CDR3aa: CASREQALLDYGYTF
v_gene: TRBV5-1; len: 15; j_gene: TRBJ2-3; CDR3aa: CASSAGLLGTDTQYF
v_gene: TRBV7-2; len: 15; j_gene: TRBJ2-2; CDR3aa: CASSLEGQQTGELFF
v_gene: TRBV10-3; len: 15; j_gene: TRBJ1-5; CDR3aa: CAISRTGDSNQPQHF
v_gene: TRBV29-1; len: 14; j_gene: TRBJ2-5; CDR3aa: CSVVGLGGWETQYF
v_gene: TRBV27; len: 14; j_gene: TRBJ1-2; CDR3aa: CASRPTGREGGYTF
v_gene: TRBV5-1; len: 13; j_gene: TRBJ2-4; CDR3aa: CASSLPGENIQYF
v_gene: TRBV28; len: 16; j_gene: TRBJ2-7; CDR3aa: CASSLWGDRAPYEQYF
v_gene: TRBV6-5; len: 12; j_gene: TRBJ1-2; CDR3aa: CASSRAGDGYTF
v_gene: TRBV6-5; len: 14; j_gene: TRBJ2-3; CDR3aa: CASSRRTGTDTQYF
v_gene: TRBV4-2; len: 17; j_gene: TRBJ1-1; CDR3aa: CASSQEPLGQGTTEAFF
v_gene: TRBV2; len: 12; j_gene: TRBJ2-5; CDR3aa: CASNRGKETQYF
v_gene: TRBV2; len: 16; j_gene: TRBJ2-5; CDR3aa: CASSGGTSGNKETQYF
v_gene: TRBV28; len: 12; j_gene: TRBJ1-2; CDR3aa: CASFTGVGGYTF
v_gene: TRBV5-1; len: 17; j_gene: TRBJ1-6; CDR3aa: CASSLEGTSSYNSPLHF
v_gene: TRBV15; len: 15; j_gene: TRBJ2-6; CDR3aa: CATSSGGSGANVLTF